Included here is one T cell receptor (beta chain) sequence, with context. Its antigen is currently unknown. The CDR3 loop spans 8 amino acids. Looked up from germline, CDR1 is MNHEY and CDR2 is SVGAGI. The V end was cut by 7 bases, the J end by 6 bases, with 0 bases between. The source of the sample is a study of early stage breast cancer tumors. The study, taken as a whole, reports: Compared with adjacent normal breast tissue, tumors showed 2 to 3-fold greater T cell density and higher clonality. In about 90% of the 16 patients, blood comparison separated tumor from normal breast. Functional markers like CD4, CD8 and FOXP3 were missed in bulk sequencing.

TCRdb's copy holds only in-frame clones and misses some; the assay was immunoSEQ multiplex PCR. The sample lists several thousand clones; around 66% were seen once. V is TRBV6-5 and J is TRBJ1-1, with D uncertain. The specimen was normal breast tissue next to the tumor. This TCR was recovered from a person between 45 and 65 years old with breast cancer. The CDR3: CASTEAFF. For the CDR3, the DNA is TGTGCCAGCACTGAAGCTTTCTTT.